This entry concerns a single T cell receptor (beta chain). The data were obtained in a study of blood T cell repertoires in COVID-19. Study summary: PBMCs, B-cell-depleted T cells, or T cells were the source of the cDNA or gDNA that made up the material.

Per the authors' pipeline: By means of reference gene primer amplification, nucleated cell counts were estimated. Method: immunoSEQ multiplex PCR; TCRdb's copy keeps in-frame clones and lacks some. D and trimming were read from the DNA, whereas the V and J calls and clone size are those reported in that table. Among roughly 80,000 clones, more than 75% were seen once, and the ten largest hold about 11%. Sequences were obtained from peripheral blood. The clonotype originates from a human donor in a cohort sampled during active COVID-19.

The CDR3 protein is CASRDSFNSPLHF. In DNA, the CDR3 is TGTGCCAGCAGAGACAGTTTTAATTCACCCCTCCACTTT. This sequence joins TRBV12-3 or TRBV12-4 and TRBJ1-6; a weak D match, TRBD1 (5 bases). The CDR3 is 13 residues long. Trimming left V 6 bases short and J 6 bases short, with 9 bases between.